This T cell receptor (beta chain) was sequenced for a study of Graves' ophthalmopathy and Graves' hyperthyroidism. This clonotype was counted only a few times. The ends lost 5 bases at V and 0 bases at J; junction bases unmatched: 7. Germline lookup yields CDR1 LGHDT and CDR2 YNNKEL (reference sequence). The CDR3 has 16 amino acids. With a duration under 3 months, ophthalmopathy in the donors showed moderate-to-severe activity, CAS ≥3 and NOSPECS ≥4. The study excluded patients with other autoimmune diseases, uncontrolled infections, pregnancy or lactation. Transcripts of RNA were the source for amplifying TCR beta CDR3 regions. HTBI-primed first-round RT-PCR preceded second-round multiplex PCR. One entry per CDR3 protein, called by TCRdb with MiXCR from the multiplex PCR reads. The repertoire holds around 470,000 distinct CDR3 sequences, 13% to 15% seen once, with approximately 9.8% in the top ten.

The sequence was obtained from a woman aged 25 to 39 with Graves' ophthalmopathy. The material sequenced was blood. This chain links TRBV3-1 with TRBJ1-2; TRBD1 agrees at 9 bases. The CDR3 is CASSLRTGVPNYGYTF. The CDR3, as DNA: TGTGCCAGCAGCTTGCGGACAGGGGTCCCTAACTATGGCTACACCTTC.